A single sample gave rise to the 9 T cell receptor beta chains below, sequenced in a study of T cells in Graves' hyperthyroidism and ophthalmopathy. Using RNA transcripts as the source, TCR beta CDR3 regions were amplified. The TCR CDR3 first-round RT-PCR relied on the HTBI primer set. TCRdb reanalysed the multiplex PCR reads using MiXCR and keeps one entry per CDR3 protein. The sample gives some 500,000 distinct CDR3 sequences, approximately 25% of which show up once; over 9% is in the top ten. The sequenced sample consisted of blood. The receptor set was obtained from a woman in her twenties or thirties with Graves' ophthalmopathy.

V and J are TRBV28 and TRBJ2-4, with D possibly matching TRBD1 (6 bases). Germline V gene lookup returns CDR1 MDHEN and CDR2 SYDVKM. V was trimmed by 4 bases and J by 3 bases, leaving 10 bases between them. CDR3 size: 14 residues. The CDR3 loop reads CASSSQGNKNIQYF. Written as DNA, the CDR3 is TGTGCCAGCAGTTCCCAGGGGAACAAAAACATTCAGTACTTC.

This clonotype was observed many times. The CDR3 reads CASRSPGTGNTIYF. DNA for the CDR3: TGTGCCAGCAGGTCGCCCGGGACTGGAAACACCATATATTTT. The chain couples TRBV6-1 to TRBJ1-3; D remains unclear. This CDR3 has 14 amino acids. CDR1 is MNHNS, CDR2 SASEGT, per germline. V lost 6 bases and J lost 2, with 11 bases in between.

The V gene is TRBV12-3 or TRBV12-4, the J gene TRBJ1-2; perhaps TRBD1 as D (6 bases). The CDR3 consists of 17 residues. V was clipped by 3 bases and J by 4 bases, with 21 bases between them. The CDR3 loop reads CASSLSGMSGVTYGYTF. DNA for the CDR3: TGTGCCAGCAGTTTGTCGGGCATGTCAGGGGTCACCTATGGCTACACCTTC.

The table lists this clonotype with many counts. The chain couples TRBV28 to TRBJ1-2; a weak D match, TRBD1 (6 bases). The CDR3 has 14 residues. The ends were cut back, 4 bases at V and 4 bases at J, with 13 bases in the middle. Germline V gene lookup returns CDR1 MDHEN and CDR2 SYDVKM. The CDR3 DNA reads TGTGCCAGCAGTTCCGAATGGGACACCTATGGCTACACCTTC. It translates to CASSSEWDTYGYTF.

J is TRBJ2-2 and V is TRBV4-1, with TRBD2 matching over 9 bases. There are 17 residues in the CDR3. Germline V gene data show CDR1 as MGHRA and CDR2 as YSYEKL. V gave up 2 bases and J gave up 2 bases; unmatched junction bases: 6. The CDR3 DNA is TGCGCCAGCAGCCAACCCCTAGCGGGGCCTAACACCGGGGAGCTGTTTTTT. It encodes CASSQPLAGPNTGELFF.

This clonotype was recorded many times. The chain joins TRBV7-2 to TRBJ1-5, with D perhaps TRBD1 (6 bases). CDR3 size: 15 residues. The germline V gene has CDR1 SGHTA and CDR2 FQGNSA. V shed 5 bases and J shed 7 bases, with 18 bases lying between them. The chain's CDR3 is CASSRGSTGNQPQHF. CDR3 DNA sequence: TGTGCCAGCAGCCGAGGGTCGACAGGTAACCAGCCCCAGCATTTT.

The sample holds many counts of this clonotype. The rearrangement uses TRBV7-9 and TRBJ2-7; perhaps TRBD2 as D (6 bases). V was clipped by 5 bases and J by 6 bases, with 14 bases between them. There are 13 residues in the CDR3. Germline V lookup: CDR1 SEHNR, CDR2 FQNEAQ (reference sequence). The CDR3, as DNA: TGTGCCAGCAGCCTTCGGGGGTCATCCGAGCAGTACTTC. Encoded protein: CASSLRGSSEQYF.

The chain recombines TRBV5-6 with TRBJ1-2; D is unclear. From germline, CDR1 is SGHDT and CDR2 YYEEEE. The V gene lost 0 bases and the J gene lost 4 bases, with 7 bases spanning the gap. This CDR3 is 13 amino acids long. This CDR3 is CASSLGPGYGYTF. Here the CDR3 DNA reads TGTGCCAGCAGCTTGGGCCCGGGCTATGGCTACACCTTC.

This clonotype has a count of ten or more. The chain has TRBV20-1 and TRBJ1-2; D is unclear. Trimming removed 0 bases from V and 4 bases from J, with 12 bases in between. The CDR3 extends over 14 amino acids. Per germline, CDR1 DFQATT and CDR2 SNEGSKA (reference sequence). The CDR3 reads CSARDRQVFYGYTF. In nucleotides, the CDR3 is TGCAGTGCTAGAGATCGGCAGGTGTTCTATGGCTACACCTTC.